A single sample is the source of the 14 T cell receptor beta chains below, sequenced in a study of cytomegalovirus exposure and HLA in healthy donors. The PCR had 60 Vbeta and 13 Jbeta primers. TCRdb's table, derived via immunoSEQ multiplex PCR, lists solely in-frame clones and lacks some. Altogether about 190,000 clones are present, 74% being singletons, with the ten largest covering about 3.1%. Sequenced input: PBMCs. Receptors were obtained from a woman in her 30s in good health and CMV-seropositive.

This chain uses TRBV6-6 with TRBJ2-7; the match to TRBD1 covers 9 bases. CDR1 and CDR2 from the germline V gene are MNHNY and SVGAGI (reference sequence). The CDR3 spans 14 residues. J was trimmed by 3 bases and V by 6 bases; bases with no gene match: 6. DNA for the CDR3: TGTGCCAGCAGATCCCGGGACAGGGTCTACGAGCAGTACTTC. Translation gives CASRSRDRVYEQYF.

The CDR3 bases are TGTGCCAGCAGCCTTACAGGGGGCGAGCAGTACTTC. Amino acid sequence: CASSLTGGEQYF. V usage is TRBV11-2 and J usage is TRBJ2-7; 8 nucleotides match TRBD1. Germline assignment: CDR1 SGHAT and CDR2 FQNNGV. The CDR3 totals 12 residues. The V and J ends lost 5 bases and 6 bases, in that order; junction bases with no gene match: 3.

The rearrangement uses TRBV7-2 and TRBJ2-7, with D possibly TRBD2 on 6 matching bases. The CDR3 runs 15 residues. Between the trimmed V and J ends, which lost 5 bases and 2 bases, there was a span of 16 bases. Per the germline V gene, CDR1 is SGHTA and CDR2 is FQGNSA. The CDR3 region is CASSHPASATYEQYF. CDR3 sequence (DNA): TGTGCCAGCAGCCACCCGGCTAGCGCGACCTACGAGCAGTACTTC.

The V and J genes are TRBV5-1 and TRBJ2-7, with TRBD1 matching over 11 bases. Germline CDR1 reads SGHRS; CDR2 reads YFSETQ. This CDR3 comprises 16 residues. V dropped 4 bases and J dropped 3; count of bases not matched to a gene: 9. The CDR3 loop reads CASSGNTGQGGYEQYF. The CDR3 region has the DNA TGCGCCAGCAGCGGAAACACGGGACAGGGGGGCTACGAGCAGTACTTC.

The chain employs TRBV29-1 and TRBJ2-1, with 12 positions matching TRBD1. This CDR3 region has 14 residues. Trimming cost V 7 bases and J 8 bases; bases outside gene matches: 9. Germline V gene data show CDR1 as SQVTM and CDR2 as ANQGSEA. CDR3 coding DNA: TGCAGCGAGACCGGGACAGGGGGCTCTGATGAGCAGTTCTTC. This translates into CSETGTGGSDEQFF.

This rearrangement joins TRBV11-2 to TRBJ2-1, with a possible D match to TRBD1 (5 bases). The CDR3 covers 14 residues. Germline V gives CDR1 SGHAT, CDR2 FQNNGV. Trimming pared 3 bases from V and 1 base from J, leaving 7 bases between. The CDR3 DNA reads as TGTGCCAGCAGCTTGCAGGGATCCTACAATGAGCAGTTCTTC. It encodes CASSLQGSYNEQFF. Combining the CDR3 with reference TRBV11-2 and TRBJ2-1 gives the whole variable domain EAGVAQSPRYKIIEKRQSVAFWCNPISGHATLYWYQQILGQGPKLLIQFQNNGVVDDSQLPKDRFSAERLKGVDSTLKIQPAKLEDSAVYLCASSLQGSYNEQFFGPGTRLTVL.

The rearrangement joins TRBV28 to TRBJ2-5, with D possibly being TRBD2 (6 bases). From germline, CDR1 is MDHEN and CDR2 SYDVKM. Between the trimmed V and J ends, which lost 6 bases and 3 bases, there was a span of 14 bases. The CDR3 loop spans 14 amino acids. The CDR3 loop is CASRAGGSEETQYF. The CDR3 region has the DNA TGTGCCAGCAGAGCTGGGGGGTCGGAAGAGACCCAGTACTTC.

This chain links TRBV29-1 with TRBJ2-6; D is ambiguous. The V gene's germline CDR1 is SQVTM and CDR2 ANQGSEA. The ends were cut back, 5 bases at V and 0 bases at J, with 8 bases in the middle. The CDR3 sequence is 14 residues long. This CDR3 reads CSVFMSSGANVLTF. CDR3 nucleotide sequence: TGCAGCGTTTTTATGAGCTCTGGGGCCAACGTCCTGACTTTC.

The J gene is TRBJ2-7, the V gene TRBV13; 8 bases line up with TRBD1. J was trimmed by 6 bases and V by 2 bases; bases with no gene match: 6. The CDR3 length is 14 residues. CDR1 is PRHDT and CDR2 is FYEKMQ in the germline V gene (reference sequence). The CDR3 nucleotides are TGTGCCAGCAGCTTAAGGGACAGGCCCACCGAGCAGTACTTC. Protein sequence: CASSLRDRPTEQYF.

A note on this clone: This specimen includes other DNA sequences encoding the same CDR3. The chain combines TRBV7-2 with TRBJ2-1; 12 bases are a match to TRBD2. J gave up 4 bases and V 4 bases, and 2 bases lay outside the gene matches. Germline-derived CDR1 and CDR2 are SGHTA and FQGNSA. This CDR3 has 15 residues. CDR3 region: CASSSTSGRYNEQFF. DNA of the CDR3: TGTGCCAGCAGCTCTACTAGCGGGAGGTACAATGAGCAGTTCTTC.

The chain links TRBV5-4 to TRBJ2-1; D is undetermined. The CDR3 extends over 12 amino acids. CDR1 and CDR2 (germline): SGHNT, YYREEE (reference sequence). The germline V and J ends were trimmed by 3 bases and 10 bases, with 11 bases remaining between them. CDR3 protein: CASSYPSSEQFF. The CDR3 DNA follows: TGTGCCAGCAGCTACCCTAGTTCCGAGCAGTTCTTC.

This chain links TRBV11-1 with TRBJ1-2; a weak D match, TRBD1 (5 bases). V was trimmed by 3 bases and J by 4 bases, leaving 9 bases between them. There are 13 residues in the CDR3. Germline-derived CDR1 and CDR2 are SGHAT and FQDESV (reference sequence). In DNA form, the CDR3 reads TGTGCCAGCAGCTTGCAGGGAACCTATGGCTACACCTTC. Encoded protein: CASSLQGTYGYTF.

This clone was detected only a few times. J is TRBJ2-7 and V is TRBV10-1, with D perhaps TRBD1 (6 bases). Looked up from germline, CDR1 is WNHNN and CDR2 is SYGVQD (reference sequence). Trimming shortened V by 0 bases and J by 6 bases, and 15 bases separated the two germline ends. The CDR3 is 15 residues long. CDR3 sequence reads: CASSESGDIKGEQYF. Written as DNA, the CDR3 is TGCGCCAGCAGTGAGTCGGGGGACATTAAAGGCGAGCAGTACTTC.

The rearrangement uses TRBV6-6 and TRBJ2-7; D not resolved. CDR1 is MNHNY, CDR2 SVGAGI, per germline (reference sequence). V lost 0 bases and J 12 bases, leaving 12 bases between the germline ends. CDR3 length: 12 amino acids. DNA for the CDR3: TGTGCCAGCAGTTACTCAGCTCGAACCCCGTACTTC. It translates to CASSYSARTPYF.